This T cell receptor beta chain derives from a study of Graves' ophthalmopathy and Graves' hyperthyroidism (dated by TCRdb to the late 2010s). Study-level background: Peripheral blood was collected before any treatment was given, at the time of initial diagnosis. For independent validation, a separate cohort was made up of some 19 hyperthyroidism patients plus 17 patients who later progressed from hyperthyroidism to ophthalmopathy. To tell Graves' ophthalmopathy apart from Graves' hyperthyroidism, and to predict which patients would progress to ophthalmopathy, the study relied on TCR beta repertoire signatures. In more than five hyperthyroidism patients, T-cell repertoires of thyroid tissue and blood were compared. To explore V-J signatures distinguishing ophthalmopathy from hyperthyroidism, a discovery set of about a hundred patients (43 ophthalmopathy, 55 to 60 stable hyperthyroidism) was enrolled. After sampling, hyperthyroidism patients received methimazole starting at 30 mg daily, and ophthalmopathy patients received high-dose intravenous methylprednisolone. In total, 135 blood samples were TCR-sequenced: some 43 ophthalmopathy, 75 hyperthyroidism and approximately 17 hyperthyroidism-to-ophthalmopathy patients. On the study overall, not on this receptor specifically: In validation, the model predicted ophthalmopathy progression with more than 55% sensitivity and less than 80% specificity; some 13 predicted patients were CT-confirmed with GO in a median of 6.5 months. In cross-validation, the 13-signature model distinguished ophthalmopathy from stable hyperthyroidism with 87.88% sensitivity and approximately 81% specificity, while in the test set the corresponding values were about 79% and 69%. Sample size was not statistically predetermined, and group allocation was not concealed from the investigators. Most of the expanded thyroid clonotypes with a frequency above 0.001 were also detected in blood, and it was suggested that the thyroid immune response may be reflected by blood repertoires.

The CDR3 has 13 amino acids, counting the end cysteine and phenylalanine. The retained sequence is limited to the CDR3, 39 bases, with the frame set at the first base. Trimmed from V: 8 bases; trimmed from J: 7 bases; junction bases lacking a gene match: 6. The germline V gene encodes CDR1 MGHDK and CDR2 SYGVNS. For repertoire sequencing, TCR beta CDR3 regions were amplified from RNA transcripts. The first round was an RT-PCR using HTBI primers with the Qiagen OneStep RT-PCR kit, and this first round was followed by a second-round multiplex PCR, then size selection and purification. Libraries were sequenced on an Illumina HiSeq2000 using paired-end 100 bp reads. On the authors' methods: SOAPnuke was used for read processing, and reads with adapters, uncalled bases, a mean Phred below 15, or no exact constant-primer or identifier match were discarded. High-quality paired reads were merged with COPE v1.2.5. Clonotypes were defined as unique nucleotide sequences and were aligned to IMGT TRB V, D and J references using MiTCR v1.1. Only V-J combinations with frequency above 0.0001 were analysed, covering approximately 99% of repertoires. A TCR clonal expansion and chaos score per V-J combination was defined as the ratio of F50 clonal expansion to chaos observed in the TCRdist matrix. Welch's t-statistics and random forest were used to narrow the features down to more than 10 V-J combinations, which were then fed into a naive Bayes classifier. The similarity between thyroid and blood repertoires was quantified using the Morisita-Horn index. TCRdb's own reprocessing of the public reads used fastp at Q25 and MiXCR and kept productive beta chains. Duplicate CDR3 protein sequences are folded into a single record with the most common DNA and genes. The V and J calls and clone size are TCRdb's, not the authors'. This sample gives over 650,000 distinct CDR3 sequences in total; over 40% of them show up just once. Jointly, the top ten make up more than 2.5% of the sample.

Concerning this clonotype: It has no known antigen specificity. Base quality data are lacking; no much larger clone is found one base away.

Patients with ophthalmopathy had moderately to severely active disease, with a Clinical Activity Score of 3 or more, a NOSPECS grade of 4 or more, and a disease duration of less than 3 months. Patients with other autoimmune diseases, uncontrolled infections, pregnancy or lactation were excluded. Clinical symptoms, serum thyroxine, TRAb, thyroid ultrasound and orbital computed tomography formed the basis of the diagnosis. PBMCs were isolated from more than 9 ml of fresh peripheral blood by Ficoll-Paque density gradient centrifugation. Total RNA was extracted with Trizol reagent and quality-checked on an Agilent 2100 Bioanalyzer.

The V and J segments used are TRBV25-1 and TRBJ1-5, and TRBD1 matches 9 of the central bases. The receptor comes from an adult man with Graves' ophthalmopathy. The sequencing sample was made of peripheral blood. The CDR3 corresponds to CASSGTGKQPQHF. The DNA sequence is TGTGCCAGCTCCGGGACAGGGAAACAGCCCCAGCATTTT.